This T cell receptor (beta chain) was retrieved from a study of beta chain features in type 1 diabetes. Germline V CDR1 and CDR2: LGHNA, YSLEER. The CDR3 covers 14 residues. V dropped 2 bases and J dropped 14; count of bases not matched to a gene: 11. Reverse transcribing all isolated RNA meant expressed TCRB transcripts were sequenced. The method was immunoSEQ multiplex PCR; TCRdb's version includes in-frame clones alone and lacks a portion of them. The table records some 410,000 clones, about an eighth of them present only once. The V gene is TRBV4-3, the J gene TRBJ2-1; 8 nucleotides agree with TRBD1. The sequenced material came from naive CD4+ T cells from blood. This receptor was obtained from a woman aged 18-29 years in good health. CDR3 in amino acids: CASSQLDRGAVEFF. Written as DNA, the CDR3 is TGCGCCAGCAGCCAACTAGACAGGGGCGCCGTGGAGTTCTTC.